The T cell receptor beta chain under discussion was sequenced for a study of blood T cell repertoires in COVID-19 (dated by TCRdb to 2019 to 2021). About the study as a whole: The collaborator samples originated in the United States, Italy and Spain and spanned the acute and convalescent phases of COVID-19. Where available, HLA class I and class II types were taken from metadata supplied by the sample provider and were not determined by assay-based typing. Samples were obtained from the ongoing ImmuneRACE study (first 160 participants) and from 1,254 subjects provided by 6 global collaborators. Subjects who had been exposed to COVID-19, were actively infected with it, or had recovered from it provided the deeply sampled blood TCRbeta repertoires that made up the dataset. The material from the prospective study consisted of cDNA or gDNA derived from T cells, B-cell-depleted T cells, or PBMCs. The repertoires were made available in a free public database intended to serve as a resource for research on the immune response to SARS-CoV-2. The sample metadata nearly always contained a de-identified subject ID, COVID-19 status, age in years and sex.

Another Seattle source contributed samples from volunteer blood donors who had recovered from COVID-19. Whole blood was collected in K2EDTA tubes by collaborating institutions according to the institutions' own protocols. For TCRbeta analysis, collaborators shipped samples in one of three forms: frozen whole blood, isolated PBMCs, or DNA extracted from either of those sample types. Between the V and J ends, shortened by 2 bases and 4 bases respectively, the junction contains 10 bases. The CDR3 sequence holds 14 residues, the cysteine and phenylalanine included. Only the CDR3 DNA is retained, 42 bases long and in frame from the first base. CDR1 and CDR2 (MGHRA, YSYEKL) derive from the germline V gene. TCRbeta CDR3 regions were amplified from genomic DNA using the immunoSEQ Assay, a bias-controlled multiplex PCR. Per the source publication's procedure: Within the assay, amplification of reference gene primers was used to estimate how many nucleated cells each sample contained. To quantify the absolute abundance of each unique TCRbeta CDR3 rearrangement, sequence reads were collapsed and filtered. For each sample, productive Simpson clonality was calculated as the square root of Simpson's diversity index across productive rearrangements. In its TCRdb copy, this immuneACCESS table keeps in-frame sequences only and misses some clones. Where compared with another copy, unresolved V genes explain less than half of these, and the others have no known cause. For V, J and clone size, that table is used; D and trimming come from the DNA. The sample table contains 200,000 to 250,000 clones; only one count was recorded for approximately 86% of them. The top ten clonotypes cover around 2.9% of the sample.

Study-level results and caveats: The quantity of clinical and demographic metadata differed by source and by participant and was supplied without curation.

In its sample, this clone was seen once. It has no known antigen specificity. Per-nucleotide qualities are absent, and no much larger clonotype sits a single base away. This sequence was found in a woman aged 30 to 39 who had recovered from COVID-19. The rearranged chain carries TRBV4-1 and TRBJ2-3; TRBD2 is a weak D gene call, 7 bases matching. Sequenced: peripheral blood. The bases read TGCGCCAGCAGCCAAACGGGGGGCGCAGATACGCAGTATTTT. This is translated as CASSQTGGADTQYF.